This T cell receptor (beta chain) is drawn from a study of OX40 agonist ivuxolimab in advanced cancers. Study-wide context: Prior anti-PD-1, anti-PD-L1 or anti-CTLA-4 therapy was allowed; roughly 40% had some. Whole-study findings and limits: Low normalized T-cell clonal expansion was additionally recorded for some nonresponders.

For this clone: Its antigen remains unidentified.

The assay was immunoSEQ multiplex PCR, and TCRdb's table has in-frame clones only and misses some. Seen here are 76,000 or so clones, 80% to 90% observed once, and the top ten hold over 4.5%. Germline lookup yields CDR1 SGHRS and CDR2 YFSETQ. The CDR3 runs 14 residues. Between the trimmed V and J ends, which lost 0 bases and 6 bases, there was a span of 12 bases. The chain carries TRBV5-1 and TRBJ1-1, with D unresolved. The clonotype comes from an adult with an advanced solid tumor such as melanoma, head and neck, liver or kidney cancer. Sequencing was performed on CD4+ or CD8+ T cells sorted from blood, taken in a trial of the OX40 agonist ivuxolimab. CDR3 sequence (DNA): TGCGCCAGCAGCTTGGACGAGGGTCGGCCTGAAGCTTTCTTT. As protein: CASSLDEGRPEAFF.